This T cell receptor (beta chain) was obtained from a study of kidney transplant recipient with SARS-CoV-2 infection. Via MiXCR, TCRdb re-called the reads, giving one row per CDR3 protein. The sample records 200,000 to 300,000 distinct CDR3 sequences, 29% being singletons. As to this clonotype: This may be a read error: a much more frequent sequence differs by one nucleotide.

From germline, CDR1 is SNHLY and CDR2 FYNNEI. The CDR3 is 13 amino acids. V was pared by 6 bases and J by 5 bases, with 5 bases of the junction left unmatched. The V call is TRBV2, the J call TRBJ1-2; TRBD1 aligns across 8 bases. The source was a blood sample, collected at baseline and between days 110 and 120 from a kidney transplant recipient. The origin of this receptor is a male patient between 25 and 40 years old who had COVID-19 and was a kidney transplant recipient. The graft donor may have given rise to some T cells. As DNA, the CDR3 is TGTGCCAGCAGCTACGGGACAGGATATGGCTACACCTTC. Translated, it gives CASSYGTGYGYTF.